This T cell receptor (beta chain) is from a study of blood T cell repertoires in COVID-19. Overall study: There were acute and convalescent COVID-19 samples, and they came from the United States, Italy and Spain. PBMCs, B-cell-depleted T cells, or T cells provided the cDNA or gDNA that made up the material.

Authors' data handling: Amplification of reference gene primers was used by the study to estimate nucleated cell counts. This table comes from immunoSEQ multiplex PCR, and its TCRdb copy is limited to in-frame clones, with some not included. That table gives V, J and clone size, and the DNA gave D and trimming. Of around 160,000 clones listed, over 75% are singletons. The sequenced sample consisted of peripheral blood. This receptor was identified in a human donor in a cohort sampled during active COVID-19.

CDR3 sequence reads: CASSYSNREDSYTF. Written as DNA, the CDR3 is TGTGCCAGCAGTTACAGCAACAGGGAAGACAGCTACACCTTC. This chain uses TRBV6-6 with TRBJ1-2; tentative D call: TRBD1 (6 bases). The V end lost 2 bases, the J end lost 9 bases, and 16 bases lay between the germline ends. The CDR3 length is 14 residues. Germline V gene sequence: CDR1 MNHNY, CDR2 SVGAGI (reference sequence).